Shown below are 26 T cell receptor beta chains from a single sample sequenced in a study of vaccination effects on CD4 cells after COVID-19. The table came from immunoSEQ multiplex PCR; TCRdb's copy has only in-frame clones and leaves some out. The repertoire holds tens of thousands of clones, with roughly 80% as singletons. These receptors have no known antigen. Sequencing was preceded by expansion of antigen-specific CD4+ T cells with viral peptide pools in the ViraFEST assay. With approximately 10 days of culture completed, CD4+ T cells were isolated. Two-dose BNT162b2 or mRNA-1273 vaccination was given to participants. Sequencing was performed on CD4+ T cells from PBMCs cultured with SARS-CoV-2 spike peptides, taken after COVID-19 vaccination. Every receptor here comes from a human donor who received a COVID-19 vaccine.

V and J are TRBV24-1 and TRBJ2-5; 9 nucleotides match TRBD1. The CDR3 is 16 residues long. Germline lookup yields CDR1 KGHDR and CDR2 SFDVKD. After removal of 4 bases from V and 5 bases from J, the junction contained 10 bases not matched to a gene. The CDR3 region has the DNA TGTGCCACCAGTGACTCCCCGGGACAGGGAACGGAGACCCAGTACTTC. This gives the protein CATSDSPGQGTETQYF.

CDR3 bases: TGTGCCAGCATAGCGGGAGGCACAGATACGCAGTATTTT. It specifies CASIAGGTDTQYF. V and J are TRBV6-5 and TRBJ2-3, with TRBD2 identical over 9 bases. Germline-derived CDR1 and CDR2 are MNHEY and SVGAGI. This CDR3 contains 13 residues. The V segment lost 7 bases and the J segment 1 base; nucleotides outside the gene matches: 0.

The genes are TRBV27 and TRBJ2-1; 9 nucleotides agree with TRBD1. Trimming at V came to 5 bases and at J to 6 bases, leaving 8 bases not matched to a gene. The CDR3 spans 15 residues. Germline V lookup: CDR1 MNHEY, CDR2 SMNVEV (reference sequence). CDR3 coding DNA: TGTGCCAGCAGTCCAATCCTGGACAGGGGCAATGAGCAGTTCTTC. As protein: CASSPILDRGNEQFF.

The rearrangement links TRBV6-4 to TRBJ1-5; possibly TRBD1 for D (5 bases). V lost 3 bases and J lost 6, with 12 bases in between. Germline CDR1 reads MRHNA; CDR2 reads SNTAGT. This CDR3 is 14 amino acids long. This CDR3 is CASSEWGSGQPQHF. The DNA of the CDR3 is TGTGCCAGCAGTGAGTGGGGCTCGGGTCAGCCCCAGCATTTT.

The rearrangement uses TRBV3-1 (or the pseudogene TRBV3-2) and TRBJ1-3; a possible D gene is TRBD1 (5 bases). Germline V gene sequence: CDR1 LGHDT, CDR2 YNNKEL (reference sequence). The length of the CDR3 is 16 residues. Trimming removed 2 bases at V and 0 bases at J, with 11 bases between. The CDR3, as DNA: TGTGCCAGCAGCCAACCCGACAGTAACTCTGGAAACACCATATATTTT. Translated, it gives CASSQPDSNSGNTIYF.

This clone was picked up one time. Other DNA sequences in the sample encode the same CDR3. The chain joins TRBV9 to TRBJ2-1; 7 nucleotides agree with TRBD2. The junction had 7 bases not matched to a gene; V was cut back by 0 bases and J by 4 bases. Germline loops: CDR1 SGDLS, CDR2 YYNGEE. The CDR3 extends over 16 amino acids. The CDR3 loop reads CASSVGSAGAYNEQFF. In DNA, the CDR3 is TGTGCCAGCAGCGTAGGATCGGCGGGAGCATACAATGAGCAGTTCTTC.

This clone was seen once. The chain combines TRBV5-1 with TRBJ2-1; 9 nucleotides align to TRBD2. V dropped 2 bases and J dropped 6; count of bases not matched to a gene: 6. The CDR3 is made up of 15 amino acids. Germline CDR1 reads SGHRS; CDR2 reads YFSETQ. CDR3: CASSLTSGPTNEQFF. As DNA, the CDR3 is TGCGCCAGCAGCTTAACTAGCGGGCCGACCAATGAGCAGTTCTTC.

The chain is built from TRBV5-1 and TRBJ2-1; tentative D call: TRBD1 (6 bases). V gave up 0 bases and J gave up 5 bases, with 24 bases separating them. CDR1 and CDR2 (germline): SGHRS, YFSETQ. The length of the CDR3 is 19 residues. The CDR3, as DNA: TGCGCCAGCAGCTTGGGATGGAAGTCAGACAGGCGCCTAAACAATGAGCAGTTCTTC. Translated, it gives CASSLGWKSDRRLNNEQFF.

This rearrangement joins TRBV2 to TRBJ1-1; D is undetermined. This CDR3 region has 10 residues. Germline lookup yields CDR1 SNHLY and CDR2 FYNNEI. V shed 3 bases and J shed 11 bases, with 7 bases lying between them. The DNA of the CDR3 is TGTGCCAGCAGTGACATCCAGGCTTTCTTT. Protein sequence: CASSDIQAFF.

J is TRBJ1-2 and V is TRBV5-1; maybe TRBD1 (6 bases). Trimming left V 0 bases short and J 2 bases short, with 11 bases between. Per the germline V gene, CDR1 is SGHRS and CDR2 is YFSETQ. The CDR3 has 15 residues. The CDR3 loop is CASSLEGTRNYGYTF. CDR3 bases: TGCGCCAGCAGCTTGGAAGGGACACGCAACTATGGCTACACCTTC.

The CDR3 DNA is TGTGCCTGGAGCGGTTCGGGCCTCGGGTATGGCTACACCTTC. Its translation: CAWSGSGLGYGYTF. The rearrangement joins TRBV30 to TRBJ1-2; D is ambiguous. CDR3 length: 14 amino acids. CDR1 and CDR2 from the germline V gene are GTSNPN and SVGIG (reference sequence). Trimming left V 3 bases short and J 5 bases short, with 16 bases between.

This chain uses TRBV7-8 with TRBJ1-3, with unresolved D. The CDR3 length is 16 residues. CDR1 is SGHVS and CDR2 is FQNEAQ in the germline V gene. With 1 base removed from V and 2 bases from J, the gap between germline ends came to 12 bases. The CDR3 sequence is CASSLGRMGTGNTIYF. CDR3 sequence (DNA): TGTGCCAGCAGCTTAGGACGTATGGGGACTGGAAACACCATATATTTT.

The V gene is TRBV5-4, the J gene TRBJ2-7; D possibly uses TRBD1 or TRBD2 (6 bases each). V was shortened by 4 bases and J by 3 bases, with 14 bases between the two germline ends. CDR1 is SGHNT, CDR2 YYREEE, per germline (reference sequence). The CDR3 spans 14 residues. This CDR3 reads CASSTQGLHYEQYF. CDR3 DNA: TGTGCCAGCAGCACACAGGGACTTCACTACGAGCAGTACTTC.

This chain links TRBV10-2 with TRBJ1-2; D gene uncertain. Between the trimmed V and J ends, which lost 3 bases and 2 bases, there was a span of 22 bases. The CDR3 has 18 residues. CDR1 is WSHSY, CDR2 SAAADI, per germline. The CDR3 loop is CASSDPRARNNPNYGYTF. In DNA form, the CDR3 reads TGCGCCAGCAGTGACCCCCGGGCCCGGAACAACCCAAACTATGGCTACACCTTC.

This rearrangement joins TRBV27 to TRBJ1-1; 10 nucleotides align to TRBD1. V shed 3 bases and J 5 bases; nucleotides not matched to a gene: 6. Per germline, CDR1 MNHEY and CDR2 SMNVEV (reference sequence). This CDR3 is built from 15 residues. In DNA, the CDR3 is TGTGCCAGCAGTTTGCTCGACAGGGGGCGGACTGAAGCTTTCTTT. Protein sequence: CASSLLDRGRTEAFF.

The chain is built from TRBV12-3 or TRBV12-4 and TRBJ1-1; TRBD1 is a possible D gene (6 bases). Between the trimmed V and J ends, which lost 6 bases and 8 bases, there was a span of 10 bases. The CDR3 length is 11 residues. The CDR3 reads CASRLTGEAFF. The CDR3 DNA sequence: TGTGCCAGCAGATTAACAGGGGAAGCTTTCTTT.

In regard to this clone: Compared with germline, one end of the junction differs, possibly owing to a read error. V is TRBV18 and J is TRBJ1-1, with D uncertain. Germline loops: CDR1 KGHSH, CDR2 LQKENI. The CDR3 spans 15 residues. CDR3 nucleotides: TGTGCCAGTTCACCGATCCTTTCTCCGAACACTGAAGCTTTCTTT. It yields the protein CASSPILSPNTEAFF.

This clone has a single count. The chain joins TRBV2 to TRBJ2-7; 9 bases map to TRBD2. V shed 7 bases, J shed 5 bases, and the junction held 18 bases outside the gene matches. The V gene's germline CDR1 is SNHLY and CDR2 FYNNEI. This CDR3 is 17 amino acids long. CDR3 DNA sequence: TGTGCCAGCAATCGGCTGGCCCCGGGACTAGCTCAGGACGAGCAGTACTTC. It encodes CASNRLAPGLAQDEQYF.

The rearrangement joins TRBV9 to TRBJ1-6; no clear D gene. The CDR3 spans 13 residues. The V gene's germline CDR1 is SGDLS and CDR2 YYNGEE. The V and J ends lost 3 bases and 10 bases respectively, with 11 bases between them. CDR3 residues: CASSAAADSPLHF. In DNA, the CDR3 is TGTGCCAGCAGCGCCGCGGCTGACTCACCCCTCCACTTT.

The rearrangement links TRBV7-2 to TRBJ2-2, with 9 bases that match TRBD2. CDR3 length: 13 amino acids. CDR1 and CDR2 from the germline V gene are SGHTA and FQGNSA. J was trimmed by 6 bases and V by 10 bases; bases with no gene match: 6. The CDR3: CATGLAGAGELFF. The DNA for the CDR3 is TGTGCCACCGGATTAGCGGGAGCCGGGGAGCTGTTTTTT.

This clone was seen a single time. The V gene is TRBV5-8, the J gene TRBJ1-5; 8 bases map to TRBD1. The V and J ends lost 3 bases and 7 bases, in that order; junction bases with no gene match: 12. CDR3 length: 16 amino acids. CDR1 SGHTS and CDR2 YDEGEE come from the germline V gene. CDR3 bases: TGTGCCAGCAGCTCTGGGACAGGCCCAATTGGACAGCCCCAGCATTTT. Protein sequence: CASSSGTGPIGQPQHF.

The chain recombines TRBV27 with TRBJ2-7; 9 bases map to TRBD1. V lost 4 bases to trimming and J lost 5 bases; unmatched junction nucleotides: 3. The CDR3 has 13 amino acids. CDR1 and CDR2 (germline): MNHEY, SMNVEV (reference sequence). CDR3 amino acids: CASSSWTGDEQYF. The CDR3 bases are TGTGCCAGCAGTTCCTGGACAGGGGACGAGCAGTACTTC.

In its sample, this clone was seen once. V is TRBV19 and J is TRBJ2-7; 9 nucleotides agree with TRBD1. CDR1 and CDR2 (germline): LNHDA, SQIVND (reference sequence). The V and J ends lost 5 bases and 7 bases, in that order; junction bases with no gene match: 18. The CDR3 extends over 17 amino acids. CDR3 bases: TGTGCCAGTAGTTTATCGGGACAGGGACTTATTCCGGGGGAGCAGTACTTC. Its protein product is CASSLSGQGLIPGEQYF.

The chain combines TRBV19 with TRBJ2-1; the D call may be TRBD1 or TRBD2 (5 bases each). CDR3 length: 16 amino acids. Germline V gene sequence: CDR1 LNHDA, CDR2 SQIVND (reference sequence). Trimming pared 5 bases from V and 4 bases from J, leaving 18 bases between. The CDR3 region has the DNA TGTGCCAGTAGTCTACAAGCCGGGACGGAGTACAATGAGCAGTTCTTC. This translates into CASSLQAGTEYNEQFF.

The CDR3: CASRSTSRDRAGELFF. CDR3 nucleotide sequence: TGTGCCAGCAGGTCGACTAGCAGGGACCGGGCCGGGGAGCTGTTTTTT. The chain joins TRBV11-1 to TRBJ2-2, with TRBD2 identical over 7 bases. Germline values: CDR1 SGHAT, CDR2 FQDESV (reference sequence). V was pared by 6 bases and J by 6 bases, with 13 bases of the junction left unmatched. The CDR3 has 16 amino acids.

The rearrangement links TRBV2 to TRBJ2-1, with a tentative D call TRBD2 (7 bases). V dropped 3 bases and J dropped 9 bases, with 18 bases sitting between them. Germline V lookup: CDR1 SNHLY, CDR2 FYNNEI. The CDR3 is 15 amino acids. This chain's CDR3 is CASSETSGGAGEQFF. DNA for the CDR3: TGTGCCAGCAGTGAGACTAGTGGGGGGGCTGGTGAGCAGTTCTTC.